One and the same sample provided the 25 T cell receptor beta chains below, sequenced in a study of T cell responses to AZD1222 COVID-19 vaccine. The assay was immunoSEQ multiplex PCR, and TCRdb's table has in-frame clones only and misses some. Altogether roughly 100,000 clones are present, roughly 88% being singletons, with the ten largest covering more than 20%. Material: peripheral blood, obtained on day 0 of AZD1222 vaccination. The receptors stem from an adult in good health.

The gene calls are TRBV5-4 and TRBJ2-7, with TRBD2 identical over 7 bases. This CDR3 contains 16 residues. Looked up from germline, CDR1 is SGHNT and CDR2 is YYREEE (reference sequence). The V gene end was trimmed by 4 bases and the J gene end by 0 bases; junction bases not matched to a gene: 10. CDR3 region: CASSATLAVPSYEQYF. As DNA, the CDR3 is TGTGCCAGCAGCGCAACCCTAGCGGTCCCCTCCTACGAGCAGTACTTC.

The chain joins TRBV7-2 to TRBJ2-7; 8 bases are a match to TRBD1. The ends lost 4 bases at V and 3 bases at J; junction bases unmatched: 8. This CDR3 is built from 15 residues. Looked up from germline, CDR1 is SGHTA and CDR2 is FQGNSA. CDR3: CASSSPGTGRYEQYF. CDR3 bases: TGTGCCAGCAGCTCCCCCGGGACAGGCCGCTACGAGCAGTACTTC.

The gene calls are TRBV9 and TRBJ1-5; 7 bases are a match to TRBD1. J was trimmed by 3 bases and V by 2 bases; bases with no gene match: 2. Germline V lookup: CDR1 SGDLS, CDR2 YYNGEE. The CDR3 runs to 14 residues. The DNA for the CDR3 is TGTGCCAGCAGCGTCGGGACAGCCAATCAGCCCCAGCATTTT. Its translation: CASSVGTANQPQHF.

V usage is TRBV4-2 and J usage is TRBJ1-6; D gene unclear. This CDR3 has 12 amino acids. The germline CDR1 and CDR2 sequences are LGHNA and YNFKEQ. The V end was cut by 0 bases, the J end by 9 bases, with 3 bases between. CDR3: CASSQDPSPLHF. The CDR3 nucleotides read TGTGCCAGCAGCCAAGATCCTTCACCCCTCCACTTT.

The rearrangement links TRBV3-1 (or the pseudogene TRBV3-2) to TRBJ2-7; D is perhaps TRBD2 (5 bases). This CDR3 region has 15 residues. The V gene's germline CDR1 is LGHDT and CDR2 YNNKEL (reference sequence). Trimming pared 0 bases from V and 4 bases from J, leaving 13 bases between. As DNA, the CDR3 is TGTGCCAGCAGCCAAGATCGCCTAGCCGGGTACGAGCAGTACTTC. Amino acids: CASSQDRLAGYEQYF.

The V call is TRBV9, the J call TRBJ2-2; 11 nucleotides align to TRBD2. V was pared by 0 bases and J by 0 bases, with 10 bases of the junction left unmatched. This CDR3 spans 20 amino acids. Germline CDR1 and CDR2: SGDLS and YYNGEE. CDR3 DNA: TGTGCCAGCAGCGTAGCTACGGGTCTAGCGGGGGGCGCGAACACCGGGGAGCTGTTTTTT. It is translated as CASSVATGLAGGANTGELFF.

V gene TRBV6-1 combines with J gene TRBJ2-7; D unresolved. Trimming removed 3 bases at V and 4 bases at J, with 4 bases between. CDR3 length: 11 amino acids. From germline, CDR1 is MNHNS and CDR2 SASEGT. In nucleotides, the CDR3 is TGTGCCAGCAGTGATAGGTACGAGCAGTACTTC. Its translation: CASSDRYEQYF.

J is TRBJ1-4 and V is TRBV4-2, with TRBD1 identical over 7 bases. Germline loops: CDR1 LGHNA, CDR2 YNFKEQ. J gave up 7 bases and V 1 base, and 9 bases lay outside the gene matches. This CDR3 has 16 amino acids. CDR3 nucleotides: TGTGCCAGCAGCCAAGGGGGAACAGGGGTGGGTGAAAAACTGTTTTTT. As protein: CASSQGGTGVGEKLFF.

This clone was counted a single time. CDR3 DNA sequence: TGCGCCAGCAAGTCCAAAAACATTCAGTACTTC. It translates to CASKSKNIQYF. The V gene is TRBV5-1, the J gene TRBJ2-4, with D unclear. V lost 6 bases, J lost 2 bases, and 3 bases lay in between. The CDR3 consists of 11 residues. Germline CDR1 SGHRS, CDR2 YFSETQ.

The chain has TRBV28 and TRBJ2-1; 10 positions agree with TRBD2. V lost 6 bases and J lost 5; bases outside the gene matches: 16. The V gene's germline CDR1 is MDHEN and CDR2 SYDVKM. The CDR3 sequence is 18 residues long. CDR3 nucleotides: TGTGCCAGCAGGCGGACTAGCGGACAACTAGTGAGAGACAATGAGCAGTTCTTC. Amino acid sequence: CASRRTSGQLVRDNEQFF.

The chain joins TRBV3-1 (or the pseudogene TRBV3-2) to TRBJ2-6, with D tentatively TRBD1 (6 bases). The germline V and J ends were trimmed by 4 bases and 2 bases, with 12 bases remaining between them. The CDR3 spans 16 residues. Germline CDR1 LGHDT, CDR2 YNNKEL (reference sequence). In DNA form, the CDR3 reads TGTGCCAGCAGCCCCCACCCAGGGGCTGGGGCCAACGTCCTGACTTTC. Its translation: CASSPHPGAGANVLTF.

This chain uses TRBV5-1 with TRBJ2-2; 9 nucleotides align to TRBD2. Trimming took 1 base from V and 5 from J; bases not matched to a gene: 3. Germline-derived CDR1 and CDR2 are SGHRS and YFSETQ. This CDR3 has 15 amino acids. In DNA, the CDR3 is TGCGCCAGCAGCTTGAGTAGCGGGAGAACCGGGGAGCTGTTTTTT. It translates to CASSLSSGRTGELFF.

The rearrangement joins TRBV14 to TRBJ2-5; 10 bases are shared with TRBD2. The CDR3 is 15 amino acids. CDR1 is SGHDN and CDR2 is FVKESK in the germline V gene. The V and J ends lost 4 bases and 4 bases, in that order; junction bases with no gene match: 6. The CDR3 DNA follows: TGTGCCAGCAGCCGAGCGGGAGGGCCGGGAGAGACCCAGTACTTC. It yields the protein CASSRAGGPGETQYF.

The chain uses TRBV11-2 and TRBJ1-4, with 8 bases identical to TRBD1. The CDR3 runs 15 residues. With V trimmed by 5 bases and J by 5 bases, 7 bases remained unmatched. Germline-derived CDR1 and CDR2 are SGHAT and FQNNGV. The CDR3 DNA reads TGTGCCAGCAGCCAAGGACAGGGCCCCAATGAAAAACTGTTTTTT. This sequence encodes CASSQGQGPNEKLFF.

The CDR3 sequence is CASSIGFRLAGDEYNEQFF. The CDR3 region has the DNA TGTGCCAGTAGTATAGGGTTTAGACTAGCGGGGGATGAATACAATGAGCAGTTCTTC. This rearrangement joins TRBV19 to TRBJ2-1; 12 nucleotides agree with TRBD2. The germline gives CDR1 LNHDA, CDR2 SQIVND (reference sequence). This CDR3 is 19 amino acids long. Losses at the gene ends were 1 base for V and 4 bases for J; bases not matched to a gene: 11.

The genes are TRBV11-2 and TRBJ2-3, with D perhaps being TRBD1 or TRBD2 (6 bases each). From germline, CDR1 is SGHAT and CDR2 FQNNGV. CDR3 length equals 15 residues. V gave up 5 bases and J gave up 4 bases, with 16 bases separating them. The CDR3 is CASSPRGDSADTQYF. The CDR3 coding sequence is TGTGCCAGCAGCCCGAGGGGGGATTCGGCAGATACGCAGTATTTT.

The chain joins TRBV5-8 to TRBJ1-3, with 7 bases identical to TRBD1. From germline, CDR1 is SGHTS and CDR2 YDEGEE. This CDR3 spans 17 amino acids. V was clipped by 0 bases and J by 3 bases; unmatched bases: 9. DNA of the CDR3: TGTGCCAGCAGCTTGGCCCCTACAGGGGCTTTTGGAAACACCATATATTTT. Its translation: CASSLAPTGAFGNTIYF.

This rearrangement joins TRBV3-1 (or the pseudogene TRBV3-2) to TRBJ2-3, with 12 positions matching TRBD2. The CDR3 has 20 residues. The J segment lost 5 bases and the V segment lost 2 bases, leaving 17 bases of the junction unmatched. CDR1 and CDR2 from the germline V gene are LGHDT and YNNKEL (reference sequence). The CDR3 here is CASSQPAPNSSGRAQDTQYF. CDR3 nucleotides: TGTGCCAGCAGCCAACCTGCCCCCAATTCTAGCGGGAGGGCCCAAGATACGCAGTATTTT.

The rearrangement uses TRBV11-2 and TRBJ2-7; D is uncertain. Between the trimmed V and J ends, which lost 5 bases and 2 bases, there was a span of 19 bases. This CDR3 is built from 16 residues. CDR1 and CDR2 from the germline V gene are SGHAT and FQNNGV. The CDR3 sequence: CASSGKRSDFPYEQYF. Here the CDR3 DNA reads TGTGCCAGCAGCGGAAAGAGGTCTGATTTTCCCTACGAGCAGTACTTC. The full variable domain, rest sourced from reference TRBV11-2 and TRBJ2-7, is EAGVAQSPRYKIIEKRQSVAFWCNPISGHATLYWYQQILGQGPKLLIQFQNNGVVDDSQLPKDRFSAERLKGVDSTLKIQPAKLEDSAVYLCASSGKRSDFPYEQYFGPGTRLTVT.

The chain employs TRBV30 and TRBJ2-7, with TRBD1 matching over 7 bases. CDR1 GTSNPN and CDR2 SVGIG come from the germline V gene (reference sequence). CDR3 length: 18 residues. The junction had 17 bases not matched to a gene; V was cut back by 3 bases and J by 0 bases. The CDR3 spells CAWSATGKQGQSSYEQYF. Here the CDR3 DNA reads TGTGCCTGGAGCGCGACTGGGAAACAGGGGCAGAGCTCCTACGAGCAGTACTTC. Filled out from reference TRBV30 and TRBJ2-7, the complete variable domain reads SQTIHQWPATLVQPVGSPLSLECTVEGTSNPNLYWYRQAAGRGLQLLFYSVGIGQISSEVPQNLSASRPQDRQFILSSKKLLLSDSGFYLCAWSATGKQGQSSYEQYFGPGTRLTVT.

The J gene is TRBJ2-3, the V gene TRBV25-1; 9 bases are shared with TRBD1. The CDR3 runs 15 residues. Germline assignment: CDR1 MGHDK and CDR2 SYGVNS. V lost 8 bases and J lost 4; bases outside the gene matches: 10. This CDR3 reads CASQKGQGFSDTQYF. CDR3 sequence (DNA): TGTGCCAGCCAAAAGGGACAGGGATTTTCAGATACGCAGTATTTT.

The V gene is TRBV29-1, the J gene TRBJ2-7; tentative D call: TRBD2 (6 bases). With 5 bases removed from V and 3 bases from J, the gap between germline ends came to 14 bases. The length of the CDR3 is 13 residues. The germline V gene has CDR1 SQVTM and CDR2 ANQGSEA. This CDR3 is CSVTSTGSYEQYF. In DNA form, the CDR3 reads TGCAGCGTTACGTCAACCGGGAGCTACGAGCAGTACTTC.

The chain couples TRBV24-1 to TRBJ1-2, with D possibly matching TRBD1 (6 bases). The germline CDR1 and CDR2 sequences are KGHDR and SFDVKD. This CDR3 is 13 amino acids long. V dropped 1 base and J dropped 8 bases, with 10 bases sitting between them. CDR3 loop: CATSDFTGSGYTF. The CDR3 DNA reads as TGTGCCACCAGTGATTTTACAGGGAGCGGCTACACCTTC.

The V and J genes are TRBV7-2 and TRBJ2-7; D is unclear. CDR1 is SGHTA, CDR2 FQGNSA, per germline. CDR3 length: 13 amino acids. V shed 4 bases and J shed 0 bases, with 7 bases lying between them. In DNA form, the CDR3 reads TGTGCCAGCAGCTCCTCAAGCTCCTACGAGCAGTACTTC. It is translated as CASSSSSSYEQYF.

J is TRBJ1-5 and V is TRBV13, with D possibly matching TRBD1 (5 bases). This CDR3 contains 14 residues. V shed 4 bases and J shed 5 bases, with 12 bases lying between them. CDR1 is PRHDT and CDR2 is FYEKMQ in the germline V gene (reference sequence). This CDR3 reads CASSSRRADQPQHF. For the CDR3, the DNA is TGTGCCAGCAGCTCACGCAGGGCCGATCAGCCCCAGCATTTT.